This T cell receptor beta chain was captured by sequencing in a study of cytomegalovirus exposure and HLA in healthy donors. General study results and limits: Earlier analysis looked at TCR beta V segments, and most were productive about 90% or about 30% of the time. Per a later analysis, about 18,000 TCR beta sequences showed association with HLA alleles at 0.05 false discovery rate.

To note about this clone: The antigen is not known.

CDR1 is SGDLS and CDR2 is YYNGEE in the germline V gene. The ends were cut back, 4 bases at V and 3 bases at J, with 10 bases in the middle. CDR3 size: 13 residues. Use of 60 Vbeta and 13 Jbeta primers characterized the PCR. Repertoires were generated with immunoSEQ multiplex PCR, while TCRdb's copy carries only in-frame clones and drops some. The sample includes roughly 200,000 clones, over 70% of them seen just once. The clonotype was recovered from a woman aged 60 to 75 in good health and CMV-seropositive. Sequenced input: PBMCs. The chain carries TRBV9 and TRBJ1-1; D is possibly TRBD1 (6 bases). In DNA, the CDR3 is TGTGCCAGCAGCCTCTGGACAGACACTGAAGCTTTCTTT. Amino acid sequence: CASSLWTDTEAFF.